These 5 T cell receptor beta chains originate from one sample sequenced in a study of blood T cell repertoires in COVID-19. Clones were read by immunoSEQ multiplex PCR, and TCRdb kept only the in-frame ones, dropping some. The sample records 300,000 to 350,000 clones, 90% being singletons. Sequencing was performed on PBMCs or T cells enriched from blood (not recorded which). The receptors originated from a woman in her late teens or twenties with acute COVID-19.

The chain couples TRBV2 to TRBJ2-3; tentative D call: TRBD1 (5 bases). This CDR3 is 17 amino acids long. Germline V gene lookup returns CDR1 SNHLY and CDR2 FYNNEI. V was clipped by 2 bases and J by 2 bases, with 17 bases between them. The CDR3 protein is CASSELRITGYTDTQYF. The CDR3, as DNA: TGTGCCAGCAGTGAATTACGGATAACAGGTTACACAGATACGCAGTATTTT.

The CDR3 DNA follows: TGTGCCAGCAGTACCCGGGACAGGGGAATTTACGAGCAGTACTTC. It codes for CASSTRDRGIYEQYF. The chain recombines TRBV6-5 with TRBJ2-7; 10 nucleotides line up with TRBD1. CDR1 is MNHEY and CDR2 is SVGAGI in the germline V gene. Unmatched junction bases numbered 8, after V lost 5 bases and J lost 4 bases. CDR3 length: 15 amino acids.

J is TRBJ1-6 and V is TRBV7-9; possible D gene TRBD1, 6 bases. The germline gives CDR1 SEHNR, CDR2 FQNEAQ (reference sequence). The V and J ends lost 6 bases and 8 bases respectively, with 14 bases between them. The CDR3 runs to 14 residues. CDR3 coding DNA: TGTGCCAGCAGACGAGACAGGCAGGATTCACCCCTCCACTTT. Amino acids: CASRRDRQDSPLHF.

This rearrangement joins TRBV19 to TRBJ1-2; TRBD1 aligns across 7 bases. Trimming removed 1 base from V and 6 bases from J; junction bases left unmatched: 11. CDR1 is LNHDA, CDR2 SQIVND, per germline (reference sequence). The CDR3 covers 16 residues. The CDR3 loop reads CASSIALSGTAHGYTF. The CDR3 DNA reads as TGTGCCAGTAGTATAGCCCTCTCCGGGACAGCTCATGGCTACACCTTC.

The genes are TRBV21-1 and TRBJ1-1; the D call in the table, TRBD1, was not verified against the DNA. TRBV21-1 is a recognized pseudogene. This CDR3 spans 20 amino acids. The CDR3 loop is CASSKGEGQGYEVPHPEAFF. The CDR3 DNA reads as TGTGCCAGCAGCAAAGGAGAAGGACAGGGTTATGAGGTCCCCCATCCGGAAGCTTTCTTT.